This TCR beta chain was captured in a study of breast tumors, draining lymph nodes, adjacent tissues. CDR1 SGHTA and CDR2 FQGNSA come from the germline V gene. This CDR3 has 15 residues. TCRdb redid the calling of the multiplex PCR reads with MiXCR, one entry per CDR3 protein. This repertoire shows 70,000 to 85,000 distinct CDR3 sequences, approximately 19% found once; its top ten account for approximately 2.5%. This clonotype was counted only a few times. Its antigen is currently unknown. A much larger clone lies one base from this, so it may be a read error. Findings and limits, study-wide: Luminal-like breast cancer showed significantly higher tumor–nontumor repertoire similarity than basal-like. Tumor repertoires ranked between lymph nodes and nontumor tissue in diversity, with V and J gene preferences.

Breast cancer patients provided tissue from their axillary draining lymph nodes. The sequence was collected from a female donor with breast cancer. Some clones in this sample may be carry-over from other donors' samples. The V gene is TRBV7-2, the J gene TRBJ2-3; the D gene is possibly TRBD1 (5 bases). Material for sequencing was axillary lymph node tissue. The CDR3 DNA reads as TGTGCCAGCAGCTTATGGGGCCTACTCACAGGTACGCAGTATTTT. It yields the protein CASSLWGLLTGTQYF. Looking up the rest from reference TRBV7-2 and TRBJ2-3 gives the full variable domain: GAGVSQSPSNKVTEKGKDVELRCDPISGHTALYWYRQSLGQGLEFLIYFQGNSAPDKSGLPSDRFSAERTGGSVSTLTIQRTQQEDSAVYLCASSLWGLLTGTQYFGPGTRLTVL.